The 32 T cell receptor beta chains listed next were all sequenced from one sample in a study of post-analysis software for immune sequencing data. Study-level findings and limits: Compared with controls, patients had more of 4 to 6 TRBV segments, including TRBV5-6, TRBV5-1 and TRBV20-1.

Their antigens are not known. Every TCR beta cDNA library bore unique molecular identifiers. TCRdb re-analysed the PCR reads in MiXCR, keeping a single row per CDR3 protein. The sample includes a few hundred thousand distinct CDR3 sequences, 34% of them seen just once. Material for sequencing was blood. These receptors were collected from a girl aged 2-17 years with multiple sclerosis.

V usage is TRBV6-5 and J usage is TRBJ1-1, with no clear D. Germline V gene data show CDR1 as MNHEY and CDR2 as SVGAGI. The V end lost 0 bases, the J end lost 0 bases, and 11 bases lay between the germline ends. CDR3 length: 16 amino acids. Written as DNA, the CDR3 is TGTGCCAGCAGTTACTCACCTACTATAATGAACACTGAAGCTTTCTTT. Translated, it gives CASSYSPTIMNTEAFF.

This chain uses TRBV10-2 with TRBJ2-5; D gene uncertain. Germline assignment: CDR1 WSHSY and CDR2 SAAADI. This CDR3 comprises 13 residues. With 3 bases removed from V and 13 bases from J, the gap between germline ends came to 18 bases. As DNA, the CDR3 is TGCGCCAGCAGTGATGTCGGTCAGTCAGATGGGTACTTC. It translates to CASSDVGQSDGYF.

V usage is TRBV12-3 or TRBV12-4 and J usage is TRBJ1-1, with 10 positions matching TRBD1. Trimming removed 6 bases from V and 4 bases from J; junction bases left unmatched: 8. The CDR3 extends over 15 amino acids. CDR3 coding DNA: TGTGCCAGCAGAGCACCGGGACAGGGGCTCACTGAAGCTTTCTTT. Translating gives CASRAPGQGLTEAFF.

This clonotype was detected only a few times. The chain joins TRBV5-1 to TRBJ1-4; tentative D call: TRBD1 (5 bases). CDR1 and CDR2 (germline): SGHRS, YFSETQ. The CDR3 runs 14 residues. V was shortened by 4 bases and J by 10 bases, with 17 bases between the two germline ends. The CDR3 sequence: CASSADSIEGKLFF. CDR3 nucleotides: TGCGCCAGCAGCGCCGACAGCATCGAGGGAAAACTGTTTTTT.

This clonotype was found a few times. This chain uses TRBV2 with TRBJ2-7; possibly TRBD1 for D (5 bases). The J call is uncertain, as TRBJ2-5 better fits the DNA end. Germline loops: CDR1 SNHLY, CDR2 FYNNEI. This CDR3 is built from 14 residues. This CDR3 is CASNARVSVETQYF. The CDR3 DNA reads TGTGCCAGCAACGCCAGGGTATCGGTCGAGACCCAGTACTTC.

There are a few counts of this clonotype. The V and J genes are TRBV5-6 and TRBJ2-7; 7 positions agree with TRBD1. Germline assignment: CDR1 SGHDT and CDR2 YYEEEE. With 3 bases clipped from V and 5 bases from J, the junction kept 5 bases outside the gene matches. This CDR3 region has 13 residues. The DNA for the CDR3 is TGTGCCAGCAGCTACCTGACAGGGAACGAGCAGTACTTC. Translating gives CASSYLTGNEQYF.

V is TRBV4-1 and J is TRBJ1-5, with TRBD1 matching 9 bases. Trimming took 4 bases from V and 0 from J; bases not matched to a gene: 4. Germline CDR1 and CDR2: MGHRA and YSYEKL. This CDR3 is 16 amino acids long. The CDR3 coding sequence is TGCGCCAGCAGCCCCCGGGACAGGGCTAGCAATCAGCCCCAGCATTTT. Protein sequence: CASSPRDRASNQPQHF.

This clonotype was seen a handful of times. The chain is built from TRBV18 and TRBJ1-5; D is ambiguous. The CDR3 is 15 residues long. The germline CDR1 and CDR2 sequences are KGHSH and LQKENI. Trimming took off 2 bases at V and 3 bases at J, with 11 bases between the two ends. For the CDR3, the DNA is TGTGCCAGCTCACCAACAAACAGCTACAATCAGCCCCAGCATTTT. Protein: CASSPTNSYNQPQHF.

With respect to this clonotype: Its ends do not fully match the called genes, so a read error is possible. The chain is built from TRBV5-1 and TRBJ2-1; the D is unclear. Looked up from germline, CDR1 is SGHRS and CDR2 is YFSETQ. This CDR3 has 16 amino acids. CDR3 residues: CASSLPTTGSYNEQVF. The CDR3 DNA reads as TGCGCCAGCAGCCTGCCTACGACGGGTTCCTACAATGAGCAGGTCTTC.

There are a few counts of this clonotype. V and J are TRBV5-1 and TRBJ2-1; 10 nucleotides align to TRBD2. This CDR3 has 14 amino acids. The V gene's germline CDR1 is SGHRS and CDR2 YFSETQ. The junction had 1 base not matched to a gene; V was cut back by 0 bases and J by 7 bases. CDR3 region: CASSLELAGNEQFF. The CDR3 DNA is TGCGCCAGCAGCTTGGAACTAGCGGGAAATGAGCAGTTCTTC.

The V gene is TRBV5-1, the J gene TRBJ1-1; D is uncertain. This CDR3 has 14 residues. Germline V lookup: CDR1 SGHRS, CDR2 YFSETQ. The V and J ends lost 0 bases and 1 base respectively, with 7 bases between them. The CDR3 here is CASSLAQRNTEAFF. DNA of the CDR3: TGCGCCAGCAGCTTGGCCCAGCGGAACACTGAAGCTTTCTTT.

Comments on this clonotype: Since the CDR3 does not end with the conserved phenylalanine or tryptophan, this likely comes from a read error. Here the CDR3 reads CASSASGTQYL. The CDR3 coding sequence is TGTGCCAGCAGCGCGAGTGGTACGCAGTATTTG. The J gene is TRBJ2-3, the V gene TRBV12-3 or TRBV12-4; the D is unclear. V lost 6 bases to trimming and J lost 8 bases, with 9 bases between them. The CDR3 spans 11 residues.

V usage is TRBV3-1 and J usage is TRBJ2-5; 8 bases fit TRBD2. The CDR3 extends over 16 amino acids. Germline CDR1 reads LGHDT; CDR2 reads YNNKEL (reference sequence). V trimming: 5 bases; J trimming: 1 base; junction bases outside the gene matches: 9. The CDR3 region is CASSWRGGGRQETQYF. The CDR3 nucleotides are TGTGCCAGCAGCTGGAGAGGCGGGGGGCGCCAAGAGACCCAGTACTTC.

This clonotype was detected only a few times. V usage is TRBV6-2 or TRBV6-3 and J usage is TRBJ1-2; a weak D match, TRBD1 (5 bases). The CDR3 has 13 residues. Germline-derived CDR1 and CDR2 are MNHEY and SVGEGT. The germline V and J ends were trimmed by 6 bases and 4 bases, with 12 bases remaining between them. In DNA form, the CDR3 reads TGTGCCAGCAGCCGACAGCTCCTCTATGGCTACACCTTC. Translation gives CASSRQLLYGYTF.

This clonotype occurred a few times. This rearrangement joins TRBV6-6 to TRBJ1-5; D perhaps matches TRBD1 (5 bases). V was shortened by 0 bases and J by 4 bases, with 16 bases between the two germline ends. Per germline, CDR1 MNHNY and CDR2 SVGAGI (reference sequence). The CDR3 is 17 residues long. The CDR3 DNA reads TGTGCCAGCAGTTACTCGTTAGGCAGGGACGGGAATCAGCCCCAGCATTTT. Translating gives CASSYSLGRDGNQPQHF.

Only a few counts were recorded for this clonotype. V is TRBV4-1 and J is TRBJ2-3; no definite D call. Trimming stripped 0 bases from V and 6 bases from J, with 16 bases between. Germline CDR1 reads MGHRA; CDR2 reads YSYEKL. The CDR3 consists of 16 residues. The CDR3 DNA reads as TGCGCCAGCAGCCAAGAATTAGACGGCGTCTCGGATACGCAGTATTTT. This encodes CASSQELDGVSDTQYF.

This clonotype was counted only a few times. The chain links TRBV28 to TRBJ2-5; D perhaps matches TRBD1 (5 bases). Germline V CDR1 and CDR2: MDHEN, SYDVKM. Deletions cut 1 base from V and 0 bases from J, with 9 bases between. The CDR3 is 15 residues long. The CDR3 DNA reads TGTGCCAGCAGTTTATATCAGGGAAACCAAGAGACCCAGTACTTC. Amino acids: CASSLYQGNQETQYF. The entire variable domain, with the rest obtained from reference TRBV28 and TRBJ2-5, is as follows: DVKVTQSSRYLVKRTGEKVFLECVQDMDHENMFWYRQDPGLGLRLIYFSYDVKMKEKGDIPEGYSVSREKKERFSLILESASTNQTSMYLCASSLYQGNQETQYFGPGTRLLVL.

The chain recombines TRBV20-1 with TRBJ1-5; D is unresolved. V dropped 1 base and J dropped 1 base, with 8 bases sitting between them. The CDR3 loop spans 14 amino acids. In germline, CDR1 is DFQATT, CDR2 SNEGSKA (reference sequence). The CDR3 DNA is TGCAGTGCTAGAGGAGGGCTAAGCAATCAGCCCCAGCATTTT. Its translation is CSARGGLSNQPQHF.

Only a few counts were recorded for this clonotype. The chain joins TRBV29-1 to TRBJ1-1; perhaps TRBD1 as D (5 bases). This CDR3 is 14 amino acids long. V dropped 2 bases and J dropped 3 bases, with 13 bases sitting between them. Germline CDR1 reads SQVTM; CDR2 reads ANQGSEA. The CDR3 protein is CSVEPQGRDTEAFF. The CDR3 DNA is TGCAGCGTTGAACCCCAGGGCAGGGACACTGAAGCTTTCTTT.

V usage is TRBV24-1 and J usage is TRBJ2-2; 9 bases are a match to TRBD1. V trimming: 1 base; J trimming: 5 bases; junction bases outside the gene matches: 7. From germline, CDR1 is KGHDR and CDR2 SFDVKD. This CDR3 region has 17 residues. The CDR3 is CATSDFLGTGQTGELFF. The DNA for the CDR3 is TGTGCCACCAGTGATTTTTTAGGGACAGGGCAGACCGGGGAGCTGTTTTTT.

This clonotype came up a few times. V and J are TRBV7-9 and TRBJ2-1; 9 bases are a match to TRBD2. This CDR3 has 18 residues. The V gene end was trimmed by 7 bases and the J gene end by 1 base; junction bases not matched to a gene: 14. Germline lookup yields CDR1 SEHNR and CDR2 FQNEAQ (reference sequence). The DNA of the CDR3 is TGTGCCAGCACCTCAGCGCAGCTAGCGGGGACTTCCTACAATGAGCAGTTCTTC. Protein: CASTSAQLAGTSYNEQFF.

The chain recombines TRBV18 with TRBJ2-7; 10 bases are shared with TRBD2. Per germline, CDR1 KGHSH and CDR2 LQKENI. The CDR3 contains 14 residues. J was trimmed by 5 bases and V by 6 bases; bases with no gene match: 7. The CDR3 nucleotides are TGTGCCAGCTCCCCGGGACTAGCGTTCCACGAGCAGTACTTC. Amino acid sequence: CASSPGLAFHEQYF.

The genes are TRBV7-9 and TRBJ1-1; the match to TRBD1 covers 10 bases. V lost 3 bases to trimming and J lost 7 bases; unmatched junction nucleotides: 8. Germline assignment: CDR1 SEHNR and CDR2 FQNEAQ (reference sequence). The CDR3 consists of 15 residues. The CDR3 here is CASSLDRTGGSEAFF. CDR3 in DNA: TGTGCCAGCAGCTTGGACCGGACAGGGGGTAGTGAAGCTTTCTTT.

V gene TRBV20-1 combines with J gene TRBJ1-2; D uncertain. This CDR3 has 12 amino acids. With 3 bases removed from V and 8 bases from J, the gap between germline ends came to 13 bases. Germline V gene sequence: CDR1 DFQATT, CDR2 SNEGSKA (reference sequence). The CDR3 nucleotides read TGCAGTGCTAGCGAAACCCGGGAAGGCTACACCTTC. Translating gives CSASETREGYTF.

Concerning this clonotype itself: With a much larger clone just one base away, this may be a read error. The chain has TRBV7-2 and TRBJ1-2; unclear D gene. In germline, CDR1 is SGHTA, CDR2 FQGNSA. The CDR3 is made up of 14 amino acids. This chain's CDR3 is CANSLAGLDYGYTF. As DNA, the CDR3 is TGTGCCAACAGCTTAGCGGGGTTGGACTATGGCTACACCTTC.

CDR3 DNA: TGTGCCACCAGCAGAGGTACAGGGTCGTTCGCAGATACGCAGTATTTT. Residues: CATSRGTGSFADTQYF. J is TRBJ2-3 and V is TRBV15, with D perhaps TRBD1 (6 bases). Germline values: CDR1 LNHNV, CDR2 YYDKDF (reference sequence). V was cut by 1 base and J by 4 bases, with 15 bases left in between. This CDR3 has 16 residues. Combining the CDR3 with reference TRBV15 and TRBJ2-3 gives the whole variable domain DAMVIQNPRYQVTQFGKPVTLSCSQTLNHNVMYWYQQKSSQAPKLLFHYYDKDFNNEADTPDNFQSRRPNTSFCFLDIRSPGLGDTAMYLCATSRGTGSFADTQYFGPGTRLTVL.

V gene TRBV6-1 combines with J gene TRBJ2-5; TRBD1 aligns across 10 bases. There are 14 residues in the CDR3. The V and J ends lost 6 bases and 6 bases, in that order; junction bases with no gene match: 7. The germline CDR1 and CDR2 sequences are MNHNS and SASEGT. DNA for the CDR3: TGTGCCAGCAGCGAGACAGGGGGCCTGCAGACCCAGTACTTC. It yields the protein CASSETGGLQTQYF.

This clonotype appeared once. The CDR3 protein is CSAPDPTSGSTDTQYF. The CDR3 DNA reads TGCAGTGCTCCAGACCCTACTAGCGGGTCCACAGATACGCAGTATTTT. V gene TRBV20-1 combines with J gene TRBJ2-3; 9 bases match TRBD2. Per the germline V gene, CDR1 is DFQATT and CDR2 is SNEGSKA (reference sequence). J gave up 2 bases and V 5 bases, and 11 bases lay outside the gene matches. The length of the CDR3 is 16 residues.

The CDR3 DNA reads as TGTGCCAGCAGCTTAAGGGGGGGCTCTGGGGCCAACGTCCTGACTTTC. Translated: CASSLRGGSGANVLTF. This sequence joins TRBV11-2 and TRBJ2-6, with D possibly TRBD2 on 7 matching bases. The V gene lost 2 bases and the J gene lost 0 bases, with 8 bases spanning the gap. The CDR3 runs 16 residues. Germline V gene sequence: CDR1 SGHAT, CDR2 FQNNGV.

This rearrangement joins TRBV2 to TRBJ1-1; D is possibly TRBD1 (6 bases). The CDR3 is 14 residues long. V was shortened by 7 bases and J by 1 base, with 13 bases between the two germline ends. CDR1 and CDR2 from the germline V gene are SNHLY and FYNNEI. In DNA, the CDR3 is TGTGCCAGCACCGGACAGTATTCGAACACTGAAGCTTTCTTT. Amino acid sequence: CASTGQYSNTEAFF.

This clonotype was detected only a few times. This chain links TRBV5-1 with TRBJ2-5; the match to TRBD1 covers 10 bases. V trimming: 3 bases; J trimming: 2 bases; junction bases outside the gene matches: 7. The CDR3 sequence is 16 residues long. Germline CDR1 SGHRS, CDR2 YFSETQ. CDR3 in amino acids: CASSSRGQGLQETQYF. CDR3 in DNA: TGCGCCAGCAGCTCGCGGGGACAGGGGCTACAAGAGACCCAGTACTTC.

This clonotype was counted a single time. The chain combines TRBV20-1 with TRBJ1-1; D is possibly TRBD1 (6 bases). This CDR3 comprises 15 residues. V lost 2 bases and J lost 0, with 13 bases in between. Germline CDR1 reads DFQATT; CDR2 reads SNEGSKA (reference sequence). The CDR3 sequence is CSARPPGHLNTEAFF. In nucleotides, the CDR3 is TGCAGTGCTAGACCTCCGGGACACCTGAACACTGAAGCTTTCTTT.